These 6 T cell receptor beta chains were sequenced from one sample in a study of T cell responses to AZD1222 COVID-19 vaccine. This table comes from immunoSEQ multiplex PCR, and its TCRdb copy is limited to in-frame clones, with some not included. The sample holds some 100,000 clones; around nine tenths are singletons and the top ten take over 15%. Sample: peripheral blood, taken on day 0 of AZD1222 vaccination. These receptors all come from an adult in good health.

The chain is built from TRBV6-1 and TRBJ2-4; 9 bases line up with TRBD2. Losses at the gene ends were 3 bases for V and 6 bases for J; bases not matched to a gene: 3. Germline V gene lookup returns CDR1 MNHNS and CDR2 SASEGT. The CDR3 totals 14 residues. The CDR3 is CASSEGAGGNIQYF. The CDR3 DNA follows: TGTGCCAGCAGTGAGGGAGCGGGAGGAAACATTCAGTACTTC.

The chain carries TRBV7-3 and TRBJ2-3, with TRBD1 matching 10 bases. This CDR3 has 16 amino acids. CDR1 is SGHTA and CDR2 is FQGTGA in the germline V gene. J gave up 3 bases and V 4 bases, and 7 bases lay outside the gene matches. CDR3 DNA: TGTGCCAGCAGCTCCCCCGGGACAGGGGAAACAGATACGCAGTATTTT. It specifies CASSSPGTGETDTQYF.

This sequence joins TRBV27 and TRBJ1-5, with TRBD1 matching over 9 bases. The ends lost 6 bases at V and 5 bases at J; junction bases unmatched: 8. CDR3 length: 15 amino acids. Germline V CDR1 and CDR2: MNHEY, SMNVEV (reference sequence). The CDR3 region is CASSNTGGGYQPQHF. The CDR3 DNA sequence: TGTGCCAGCAGCAACACAGGGGGCGGGTATCAGCCCCAGCATTTT.

The chain carries TRBV10-3 and TRBJ1-1; tentative D call: TRBD1 (5 bases). The CDR3 spans 13 residues. V was trimmed by 2 bases and J by 3 bases, leaving 7 bases between them. Germline CDR1 reads ENHRY; CDR2 reads SYGVKD. The CDR3 spells CAISEGADTEAFF. The CDR3 DNA is TGTGCCATCAGTGAGGGGGCAGACACTGAAGCTTTCTTT.

CDR3 in amino acids: CASSLRQGYGYTF. In nucleotides, the CDR3 is TGTGCCAGCAGTTTAAGACAGGGTTATGGCTACACCTTC. The V call is TRBV7-9, the J call TRBJ1-2, with 7 bases that match TRBD1. V dropped 6 bases and J dropped 5; count of bases not matched to a gene: 6. This CDR3 contains 13 residues. Germline CDR1 reads SEHNR; CDR2 reads FQNEAQ (reference sequence).

The rearrangement joins TRBV28 to TRBJ1-2; D unresolved. With 3 bases removed from V and 3 bases from J, the gap between germline ends came to 5 bases. The CDR3 covers 12 residues. Per the germline V gene, CDR1 is MDHEN and CDR2 is SYDVKM. CDR3 loop: CASSLDYYGYTF. DNA of the CDR3: TGTGCCAGCAGTTTGGATTACTATGGCTACACCTTC.